The next 7 T cell receptor beta chains were all read from a single sample in a study of blood T cell repertoires in COVID-19. The table came from immunoSEQ multiplex PCR; TCRdb's copy has only in-frame clones and leaves some out. The sample has some 150,000 clones; around 84% are singletons. The specimen sequenced was peripheral blood. The receptors here all came from a human donor in a cohort sampled during active COVID-19.

This sequence joins TRBV19 and TRBJ1-5, with 12 nucleotides matching TRBD1. This CDR3 comprises 15 residues. V was pared by 4 bases and J by 7 bases, with 5 bases of the junction left unmatched. The germline V gene has CDR1 LNHDA and CDR2 SQIVND (reference sequence). The CDR3 is CASSTGTGGRQPQHF. CDR3 nucleotide sequence: TGTGCCAGTAGTACCGGGACAGGGGGCCGGCAGCCCCAGCATTTT.

This chain uses TRBV18 with TRBJ2-5; a possible D gene is TRBD2 (7 bases). CDR1 and CDR2 (germline): KGHSH, LQKENI. The CDR3 consists of 15 residues. V was clipped by 3 bases and J by 1 base, with 12 bases between them. The CDR3: CASSPSGGAQETQYF. For the CDR3, the DNA is TGTGCCAGCTCACCCTCGGGGGGCGCCCAAGAGACCCAGTACTTC.

The rearrangement links TRBV9 to TRBJ2-7; D is possibly TRBD1 (5 bases). This CDR3 contains 15 residues. The germline gives CDR1 SGDLS, CDR2 YYNGEE. V was cut by 4 bases and J by 0 bases, with 14 bases left in between. The DNA of the CDR3 is TGTGCCAGCAGCCCCTGGGGCGGCGTCTCCTACGAGCAGTACTTC. This encodes CASSPWGGVSYEQYF.

This clone was counted a single time. The V and J genes are TRBV19 and TRBJ1-5, with 7 bases identical to TRBD1. This CDR3 contains 14 residues. Germline V gives CDR1 LNHDA, CDR2 SQIVND (reference sequence). V was clipped by 5 bases and J by 1 base; unmatched bases: 2. The CDR3 sequence is CASSQGVSNQPQHF. As DNA, the CDR3 is TGTGCCAGTAGTCAGGGGGTCAGCAATCAGCCCCAGCATTTT.

This clone was seen only a few times. This chain links TRBV7-5 with TRBJ2-7; the table calls TRBD2, which could not be checked here. TRBV7-5 is deemed a pseudogene. This CDR3 region has 15 residues. The CDR3 DNA reads as TGTGCCAGAAGCCCGCGGACTAGCGATGGGTACGAGCAGTACTTC. It specifies CARSPRTSDGYEQYF.

This chain joins TRBV2 and TRBJ2-3; a possible D gene is TRBD2 (7 bases). Germline V lookup: CDR1 SNHLY, CDR2 FYNNEI. This CDR3 region has 15 residues. V was shortened by 11 bases and J by 3 bases, with 21 bases between the two germline ends. CDR3 nucleotide sequence: TGTGCCGCTCAAAAGGATGGGGGGGCGACAGATACGCAGTATTTT. Protein product: CAAQKDGGATDTQYF.

This chain links TRBV29-1 with TRBJ1-6, with D unclear. From germline, CDR1 is SQVTM and CDR2 ANQGSEA. The CDR3 runs to 15 residues. The V and J ends lost 4 bases and 0 bases respectively, with 10 bases between them. CDR3: CSVATGSSYNSPLHF. CDR3 nucleotides: TGCAGCGTTGCCACGGGGAGCTCCTATAATTCACCCCTCCACTTT. The full variable domain, with the rest looked up from reference TRBV29-1 and TRBJ1-6, is SAVISQKPSRDICQRGTSLTIQCQVDSQVTMMFWYRQQPGQSLTLIATANQGSEATYESGFVIDKFPISRPNLTFSTLTVSNMSPEDSSIYLCSVATGSSYNSPLHFGNGTRLTVT.